The clone carrying this T cell receptor (beta chain) was detected ten times or more. Its cognate antigen is unknown. TCRdb reanalysed the 5' RACE reads using MiXCR and keeps one entry per CDR3 protein. The data contain approximately 500,000 distinct CDR3 sequences, roughly 13% of them seen just once; the ten biggest clones take up approximately 6.3%. The sample comes from a study of CD8 T cells in ankylosing spondylitis. Study observations and caveats: A TCR beta motif of eight highly homologous variants appeared characteristic of ankylosing spondylitis blood.

The V end was cut by 4 bases, the J end by 5 bases, with 15 bases between. The germline gives CDR1 SGHDT, CDR2 YYEEEE. The CDR3 totals 14 residues. The sequencing input was blood, either unsorted or a sorted T cell fraction (not recorded which). This sequence was found in a male donor with ankylosing spondylitis. The chain links TRBV5-6 to TRBJ2-5; TRBD2 is a possible D gene (6 bases). CDR3 sequence: CASSPSGLRETQYF. The CDR3 DNA is TGTGCCAGCAGCCCGTCCGGACTACGGGAGACCCAGTACTTC.